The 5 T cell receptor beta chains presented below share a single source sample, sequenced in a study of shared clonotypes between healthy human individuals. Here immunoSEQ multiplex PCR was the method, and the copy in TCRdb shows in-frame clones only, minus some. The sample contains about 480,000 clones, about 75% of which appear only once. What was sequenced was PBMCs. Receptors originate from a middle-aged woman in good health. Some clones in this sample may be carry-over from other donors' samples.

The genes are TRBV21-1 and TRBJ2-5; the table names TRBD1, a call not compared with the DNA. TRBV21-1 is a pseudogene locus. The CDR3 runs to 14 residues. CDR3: CASSPRDIQETQYF. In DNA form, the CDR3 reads TGTGCCAGCAGCCCTCGGGACATTCAAGAGACCCAGTACTTC.

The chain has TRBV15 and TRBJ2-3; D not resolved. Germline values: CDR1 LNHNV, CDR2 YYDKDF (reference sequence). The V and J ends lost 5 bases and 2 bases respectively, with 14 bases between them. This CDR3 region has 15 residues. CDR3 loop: CATSRPGPTTDTQYF. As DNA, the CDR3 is TGTGCCACCAGCCGACCTGGACCTACCACAGATACGCAGTATTTT.

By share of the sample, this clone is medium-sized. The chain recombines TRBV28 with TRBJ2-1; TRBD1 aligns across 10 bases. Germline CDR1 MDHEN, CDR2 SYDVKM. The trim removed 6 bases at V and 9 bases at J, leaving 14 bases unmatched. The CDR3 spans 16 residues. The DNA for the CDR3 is TGTGCCAGCAGGCGGACAGGGGGTTATTCGTCGGCTGAGCAGTTCTTC. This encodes CASRRTGGYSSAEQFF.

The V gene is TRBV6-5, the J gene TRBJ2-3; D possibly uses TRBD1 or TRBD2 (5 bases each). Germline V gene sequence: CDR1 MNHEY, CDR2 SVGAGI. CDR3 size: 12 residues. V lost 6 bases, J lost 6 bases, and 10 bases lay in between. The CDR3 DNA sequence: TGTGCCAGCAGGCAGGGAGATGATACGCAGTATTTT. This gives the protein CASRQGDDTQYF.

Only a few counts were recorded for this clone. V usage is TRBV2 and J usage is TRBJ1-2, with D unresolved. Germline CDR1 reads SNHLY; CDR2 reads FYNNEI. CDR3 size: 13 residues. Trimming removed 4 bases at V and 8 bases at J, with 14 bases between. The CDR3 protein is CASSASPFGGYTF. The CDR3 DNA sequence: TGTGCCAGCAGTGCAAGCCCGTTTGGAGGCTACACCTTC.